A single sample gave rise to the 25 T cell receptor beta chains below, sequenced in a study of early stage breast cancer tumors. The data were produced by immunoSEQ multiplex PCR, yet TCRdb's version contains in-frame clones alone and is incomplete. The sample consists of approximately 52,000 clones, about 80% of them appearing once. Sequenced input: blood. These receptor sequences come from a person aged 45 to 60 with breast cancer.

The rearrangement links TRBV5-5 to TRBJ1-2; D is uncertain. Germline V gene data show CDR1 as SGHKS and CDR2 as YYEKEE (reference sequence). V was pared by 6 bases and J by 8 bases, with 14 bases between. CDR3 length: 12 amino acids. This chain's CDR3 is CASNTLGEGYTF. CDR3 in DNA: TGTGCCAGCAACACTTTGGGCGAAGGCTACACCTTC.

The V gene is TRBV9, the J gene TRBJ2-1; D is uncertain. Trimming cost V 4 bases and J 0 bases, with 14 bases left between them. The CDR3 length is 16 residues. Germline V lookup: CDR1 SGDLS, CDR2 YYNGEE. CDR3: CASSTPGRISYNEQFF. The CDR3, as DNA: TGTGCCAGCAGCACCCCTGGGCGGATCTCCTACAATGAGCAGTTCTTC.

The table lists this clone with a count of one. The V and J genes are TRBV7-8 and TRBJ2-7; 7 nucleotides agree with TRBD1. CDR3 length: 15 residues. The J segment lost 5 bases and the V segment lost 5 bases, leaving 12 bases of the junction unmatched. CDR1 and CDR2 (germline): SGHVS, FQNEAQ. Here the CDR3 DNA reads TGTGCCAGCAGCACGAGAAAGGGACAGTCAGACGAGCAGTACTTC. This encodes CASSTRKGQSDEQYF.

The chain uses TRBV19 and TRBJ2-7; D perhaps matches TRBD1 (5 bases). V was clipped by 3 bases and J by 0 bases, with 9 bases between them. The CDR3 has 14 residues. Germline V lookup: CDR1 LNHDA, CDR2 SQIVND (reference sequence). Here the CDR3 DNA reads TGTGCCAGTAGTATGGGGCAGGGCTCCTACGAGCAGTACTTC. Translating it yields CASSMGQGSYEQYF.

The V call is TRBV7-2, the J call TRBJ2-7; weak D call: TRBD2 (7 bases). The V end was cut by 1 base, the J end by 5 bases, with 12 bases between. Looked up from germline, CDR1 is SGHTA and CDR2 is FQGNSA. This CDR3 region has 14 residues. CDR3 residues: CASSLEGGADEQYF. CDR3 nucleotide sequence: TGTGCCAGCAGCTTAGAGGGGGGGGCGGACGAGCAGTACTTC.

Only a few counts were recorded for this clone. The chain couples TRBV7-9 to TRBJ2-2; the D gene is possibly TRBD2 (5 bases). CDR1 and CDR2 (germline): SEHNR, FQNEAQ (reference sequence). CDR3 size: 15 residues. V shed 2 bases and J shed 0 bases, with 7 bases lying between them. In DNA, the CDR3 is TGTGCCAGCAGCTTATTCGGGGCGAACACCGGGGAGCTGTTTTTT. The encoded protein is CASSLFGANTGELFF.

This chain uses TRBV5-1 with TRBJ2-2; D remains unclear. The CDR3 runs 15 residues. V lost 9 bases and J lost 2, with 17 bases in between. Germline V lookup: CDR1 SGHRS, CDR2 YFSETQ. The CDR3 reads CATTVSGPNTGELFF. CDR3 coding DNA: TGCGCCACCACAGTTTCCGGACCAAACACCGGGGAGCTGTTTTTT.

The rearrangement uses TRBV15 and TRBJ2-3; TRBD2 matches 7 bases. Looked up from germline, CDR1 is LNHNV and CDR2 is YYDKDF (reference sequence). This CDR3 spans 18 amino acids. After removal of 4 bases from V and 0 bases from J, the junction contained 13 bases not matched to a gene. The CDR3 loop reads CATSTTGYTGGSTDTQYF. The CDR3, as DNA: TGTGCCACCAGCACCACAGGATATACGGGGGGTAGCACAGATACGCAGTATTTT.

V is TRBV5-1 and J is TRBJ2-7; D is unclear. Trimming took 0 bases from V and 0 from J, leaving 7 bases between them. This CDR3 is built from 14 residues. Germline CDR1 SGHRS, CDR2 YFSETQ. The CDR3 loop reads CASSLVASSYEQYF. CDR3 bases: TGCGCCAGCAGCTTGGTGGCGAGCTCCTACGAGCAGTACTTC.

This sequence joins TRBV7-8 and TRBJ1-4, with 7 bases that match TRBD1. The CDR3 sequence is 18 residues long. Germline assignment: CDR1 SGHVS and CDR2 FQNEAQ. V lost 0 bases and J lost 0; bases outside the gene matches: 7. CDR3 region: CASSLARDRRATNEKLFF. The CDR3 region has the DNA TGTGCCAGCAGCTTAGCGAGGGACAGACGAGCAACTAATGAAAAACTGTTTTTT.

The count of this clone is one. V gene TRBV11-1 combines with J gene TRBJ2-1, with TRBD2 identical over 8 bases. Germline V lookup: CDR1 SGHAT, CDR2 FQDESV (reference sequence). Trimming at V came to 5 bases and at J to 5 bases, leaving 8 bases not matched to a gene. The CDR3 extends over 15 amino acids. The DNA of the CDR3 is TGTGCCAGCAGCCGCTTAAGCGGGAGCCACAATGAGCAGTTCTTC. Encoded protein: CASSRLSGSHNEQFF. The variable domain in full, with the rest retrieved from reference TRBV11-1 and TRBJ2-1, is EAEVAQSPRYKITEKSQAVAFWCDPISGHATLYWYRQILGQGPELLVQFQDESVVDDSQLPKDRFSAERLKGVDSTLKIQPAELGDSAMYLCASSRLSGSHNEQFFGPGTRLTVL.

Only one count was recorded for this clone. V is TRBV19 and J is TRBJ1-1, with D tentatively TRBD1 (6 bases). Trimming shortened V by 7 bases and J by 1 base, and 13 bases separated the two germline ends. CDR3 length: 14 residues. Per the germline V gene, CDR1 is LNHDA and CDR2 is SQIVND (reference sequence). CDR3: CASITTGQNTEAFF. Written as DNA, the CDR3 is TGTGCCAGTATCACGACAGGTCAGAACACTGAAGCTTTCTTT. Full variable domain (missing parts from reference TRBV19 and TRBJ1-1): DGGITQSPKYLFRKEGQNVTLSCEQNLNHDAMYWYRQDPGQGLRLIYYSQIVNDFQKGDIAEGYSVSREKKESFPLTVTSAQKNPTAFYLCASITTGQNTEAFFGQGTRLTVV.

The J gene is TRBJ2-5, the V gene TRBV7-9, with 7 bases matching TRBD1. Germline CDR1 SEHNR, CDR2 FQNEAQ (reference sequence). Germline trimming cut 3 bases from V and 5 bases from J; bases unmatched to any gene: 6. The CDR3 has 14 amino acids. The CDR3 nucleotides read TGTGCCAGCAGCTTCACGAGGGGGCAGGAGACCCAGTACTTC. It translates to CASSFTRGQETQYF.

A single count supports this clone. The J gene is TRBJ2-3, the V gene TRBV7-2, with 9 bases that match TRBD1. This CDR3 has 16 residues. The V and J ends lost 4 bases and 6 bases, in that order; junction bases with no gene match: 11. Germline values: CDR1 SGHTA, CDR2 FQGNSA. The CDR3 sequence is CASSSSQGAGLDTQYF. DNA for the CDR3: TGTGCCAGCAGCTCATCACAGGGGGCGGGACTGGATACGCAGTATTTT.

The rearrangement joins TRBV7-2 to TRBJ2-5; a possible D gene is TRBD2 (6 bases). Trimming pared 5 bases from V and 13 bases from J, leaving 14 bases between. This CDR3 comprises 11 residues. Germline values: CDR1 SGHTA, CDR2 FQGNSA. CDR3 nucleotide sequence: TGTGCCAGCAGCCCGGGGGAGGTGTGGTACTTC. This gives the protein CASSPGEVWYF.

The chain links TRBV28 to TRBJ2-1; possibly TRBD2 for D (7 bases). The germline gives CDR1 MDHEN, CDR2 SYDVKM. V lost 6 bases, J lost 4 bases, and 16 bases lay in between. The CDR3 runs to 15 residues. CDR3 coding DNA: TGTGCCAGCAGGACAGGAGGCGGGGGTTACAATGAGCAGTTCTTC. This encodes CASRTGGGGYNEQFF.

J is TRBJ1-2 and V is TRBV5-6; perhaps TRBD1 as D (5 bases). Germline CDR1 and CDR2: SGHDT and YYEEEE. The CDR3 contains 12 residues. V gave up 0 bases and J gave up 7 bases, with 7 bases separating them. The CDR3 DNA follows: TGTGCCAGCAGCTTGGTACAGGCTGGCTACACCTTC. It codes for CASSLVQAGYTF. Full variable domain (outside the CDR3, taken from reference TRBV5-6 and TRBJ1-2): DAGVTQSPTHLIKTRGQQVTLRCSPKSGHDTVSWYQQALGQGPQFIFQYYEEEERQRGNFPDRFSGHQFPNYSSELNVNALLLGDSALYLCASSLVQAGYTFGSGTRLTVV.

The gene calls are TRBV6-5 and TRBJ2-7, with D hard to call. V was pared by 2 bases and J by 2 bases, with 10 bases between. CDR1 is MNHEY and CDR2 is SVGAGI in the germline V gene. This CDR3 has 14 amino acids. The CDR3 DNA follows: TGTGCCAGCAGTTACAGCCTTCCCACCTACGAGCAGTACTTC. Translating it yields CASSYSLPTYEQYF.

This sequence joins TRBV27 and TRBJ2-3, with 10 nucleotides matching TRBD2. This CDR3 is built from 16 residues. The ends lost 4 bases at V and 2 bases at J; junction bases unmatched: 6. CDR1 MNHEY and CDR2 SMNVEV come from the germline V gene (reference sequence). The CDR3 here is CASSSLLAGNTDTQYF. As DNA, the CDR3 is TGTGCCAGCAGTTCCCTACTAGCGGGGAACACAGATACGCAGTATTTT.

The CDR3 nucleotides read TGTGCCAGCAGGCCGGCTAGCGGGATTAATGAGCAGTTCTTC. Protein product: CASRPASGINEQFF. The rearrangement joins TRBV7-9 to TRBJ2-1; TRBD2 aligns across 9 bases. There are 14 residues in the CDR3. The J segment lost 7 bases and the V segment lost 6 bases, leaving 7 bases of the junction unmatched. The germline V gene encodes CDR1 SEHNR and CDR2 FQNEAQ (reference sequence).

CDR3 loop: CASGGGQTSTDTQYF. CDR3 DNA sequence: TGTGCCAGCGGAGGGGGGCAGACTAGCACAGATACGCAGTATTTT. The V call is TRBV9, the J call TRBJ2-3; tentatively, D is TRBD1 or TRBD2 (6 bases each). CDR1 SGDLS and CDR2 YYNGEE come from the germline V gene. Trimming left V 7 bases short and J 0 bases short, with 15 bases between. The CDR3 length is 15 residues.

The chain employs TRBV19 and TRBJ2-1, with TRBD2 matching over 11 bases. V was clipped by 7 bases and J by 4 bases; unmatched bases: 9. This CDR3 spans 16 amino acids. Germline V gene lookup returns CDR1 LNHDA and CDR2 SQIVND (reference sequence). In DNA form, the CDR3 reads TGTGCCAGTACAACCGGGGCTAGCGGGGGGTACAATGAGCAGTTCTTC. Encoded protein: CASTTGASGGYNEQFF.

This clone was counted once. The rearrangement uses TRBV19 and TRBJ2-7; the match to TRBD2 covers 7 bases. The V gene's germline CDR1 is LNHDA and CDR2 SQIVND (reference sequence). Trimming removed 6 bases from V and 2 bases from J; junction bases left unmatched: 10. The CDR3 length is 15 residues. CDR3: CASRGGNKGTYEQYF. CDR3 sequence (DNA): TGTGCCAGTAGGGGGGGGAACAAGGGAACCTACGAGCAGTACTTC.

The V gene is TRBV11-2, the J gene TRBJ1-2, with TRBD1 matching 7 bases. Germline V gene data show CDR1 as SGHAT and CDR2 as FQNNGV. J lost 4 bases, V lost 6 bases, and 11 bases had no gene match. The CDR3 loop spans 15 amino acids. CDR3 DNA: TGTGCCAGCAGACACCCTCGGACAGGAAGCTATGGCTACACCTTC. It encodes CASRHPRTGSYGYTF.

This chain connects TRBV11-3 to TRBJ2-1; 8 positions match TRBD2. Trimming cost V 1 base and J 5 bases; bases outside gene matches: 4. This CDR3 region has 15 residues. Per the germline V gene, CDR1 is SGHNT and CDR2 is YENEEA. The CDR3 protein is CASSLAAGGNNEQFF. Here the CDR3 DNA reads TGTGCCAGCAGCTTAGCGGCGGGGGGCAACAATGAGCAGTTCTTC.